This T cell receptor beta chain stems from a study of cytomegalovirus exposure and HLA in healthy donors listed by TCRdb under 2017. Background on the whole study: According to an earlier analysis of 587 of the donors, about 170 million T cells yielded roughly 110 million unique TCR beta sequences and 276 Gb of sequence data. Among about 390 genotyped donors of the cohort, an average of 235,054 unique TCR beta nucleotide sequences were sequenced per donor, around 18% of them non-productive. Rather than drawing on any new phenotypic data, the later analysis identified candidate immune exposures from TCR beta sequences and the way those sequences occurred across donors. About 5 DR-DQ haplotypes were handled as single units for association and clustering, since linkage in the cohort was strong. In addition to the first cohort of approximately 650 subjects, a separate validation cohort of 120 different subjects was used. Every discovery cohort repertoire had been produced on one sequencing platform. An early release that covered about 640 HLA-typed donors contained approximately 300 gigabases of sequencing data and about 93 million unique TCR sequences. The number of typed donors differed by locus: roughly 629-630 for A, B, C, DRB1 and DQB1; approximately 540 for DQA1; 606 for DPA1; and 400 to 480 for DPB1. To predict cytomegalovirus infection status, the study brought together high-throughput TCR immunosequencing, statistical association of individual TCRs with disease status, and machine learning. A later genetic analysis took genome-wide SNP genotypes for about 65% of the 666 donors and used that subset as a discovery cohort. Of the roughly 400 genotyped donors, roughly 85% fell in the genetic ancestry cluster associated with self-reported Caucasian donors. The study was designed to test whether signatures of past pathogen exposure could be identified by cataloging public T cell receptors. The study used immunosequencing to profile the T cell repertoires of 666 subjects and linked those repertoires to cytomegalovirus serostatus. HLA typing covered class I and class II loci at four-digit resolution. A later analysis re-examined previously published TCR beta repertoires from 500 to 700 donors and added high-resolution HLA genotyping to investigate patterns of TCR occurrence. Alongside the repertoire data, information on donor age, sex, ethnicity and CMV serostatus was compiled. An earlier analysis of 450 to 750 of the donors used high-throughput TCR beta sequencing to judge whether each TCR beta V gene segment behaved as functional or pseudogenic.

With regard to this clone: Its target antigen remains unknown. Nothing much larger sits one base from this clone, and base qualities are not available.

The library was produced with the immunoSEQ multiplex PCR assay. For the multiplex PCR, a mixture combining 60 forward primers for TCR Vbeta segments and 13 reverse primers for TCR Jbeta segments was used. A multiplex PCR assay on genomic DNA amplified the CDR3 region of rearranged TCR beta genes. The amplified TCR beta libraries were sequenced on the Illumina HiSeq System as 87-base-pair reads. In the paper's pipeline: In a later analysis, 80 million or so unique TCR beta chains were counted across the 650 to 750 repertoires, and roughly 11 million of these chains were shared by at least two donors. Raw reads were error-corrected and collapsed into unique sequences by a nearest-neighbor algorithm in which closely related sequences were merged to remove PCR and sequencing errors. To assign V, D and J gene segments, CDR3 sequences were aligned to IMGT reference sequences. For a sequence to be retained, at least a six-nucleotide match to both a V gene segment and a J gene segment was required. Rearrangements were called productive when the CDR3 lacked stop codons and stayed in frame with V and J; all others were non-productive. Following IMGT convention, CDR3 was defined as the stretch from the second conserved V-encoded cysteine up to the conserved J-encoded phenylalanine. In an earlier analysis of approximately 590 of the donors, sequences lacking an unambiguous match to a single V gene segment were excluded. An earlier analysis of over 450 of the donors classified V segments as functional when productive rearrangements were above 56.7% and as segregating when the standard deviation between donors was above 5%. A statistical classification framework was built for diagnosing cytomegalovirus status from the catalog of TCR beta chain sequences. In a later analysis, TCR nucleotide sequences were compared against IMGT/GENE-DB human TR gene sequences so that V and J genes could be assigned. Using the TCRdist pipeline, a later analysis assigned CDR3 sequences along with most-parsimonious VDJ recombination scenarios. In a later analysis, every TCR beta chain was defined by the combination of its CDR3 amino acid sequence and its V-gene family, and reads without a unique V-gene family were dropped. As a way to deal with suspected cross-contamination and a sequencing artifact, a later analysis dropped 500 to 700 nucleotide sequences that were highly shared and had low generation probability. A later analysis calculated a clonal expansion index for each public chain from normalized within-repertoire ranks of inferred template counts. In a later analysis, generation probabilities were computed with a VDJ recombination model fitted to out-of-frame rearrangements, and the resulting probabilities were checked against IGoR. A later analysis scored TCR-TCR, TCR-HLA and TCR-CMV co-occurrence with hypergeometric tests, applying a repertoire-size bias correction to TCR pairs. A later analysis estimated false discovery rates by permuting HLA or CMV assignments 20 times. In a later analysis, co-occurring TCRs were grouped with DBSCAN, and TCRdist sequence similarity was added when clustering was performed within HLA-allele-positive subsets. Repertoires with fewer than 30,000 or more than 120,000 public chains, plus five repertoires with anomalous nucleotide sharing, were excluded from co-occurrence clustering. TCRdb took this table from immuneACCESS and kept in-frame rearrangements with V and J called. Such tables lack part of the clones; where checked against another copy, unresolved V genes explain under half of the gap, and the rest is unexplained. V and J calls and clone size come straight from that table; D and trimming were deduced from the DNA. The sample table contains about 160,000 clones; only one count was recorded for 85% of them. 1% of the sample comes from the top ten.

The CDR3, from cysteine to phenylalanine, totals 14 residues. Just the 42-base CDR3 DNA is kept, in frame starting at base 1. Trimming accounts for 6 bases at V and 4 bases at J, while the number of junction bases matched to no gene is 8. CDR1 MDHEN and CDR2 SYDVKM are derived from the germline V gene. The cohort comprised fewer than 750 healthy bone marrow donors. Cohort members were all nominally healthy when sampled, although unrecorded immune exposures were likely present. The donor tested CMV seronegative, placing the donor among the 352 seronegative members of the cohort. A peripheral blood sample was provided by each donor, and peripheral blood mononuclear cells were used for TCR beta sequencing. The Qiagen DNeasy Blood Extraction Kit was used to extract genomic DNA from the blood cell samples. What the research found in general, with its limitations: Compared with the approximately 710-donor mean, donors in an Asian-associated ancestry cluster had fewer N-insertions in productive TCRs, according to a later genetic analysis. The study gave a list of over 150 TCR beta chains associated with cytomegalovirus. According to a later analysis, parvovirus B19, influenza, CMV and Epstein-Barr virus appeared linked to several top co-occurrence clusters. An association between a missense DCLRE1C variant and V-gene and J-gene trimming of TCR beta chains was found in a later genetic analysis and replicated in an independent cohort. The authors suggested that the approach could potentially be generalized to other disease states and immunological phenotypes. The 87-base-pair reads could not distinguish some IMGT-functional V segments, including TRBV6-2 and TRBV6-3, so those segments were excluded. According to a later analysis, TCR association rates differed among HLA loci, with DRB1 alleles showing the most associated TCRs and HLA-C alleles showing the fewest. Correlated functional status among segregating V segments might be attributable to linkage disequilibrium, but an unknown experimental factor could not be ruled out. This cohort had only TCR beta chains sequenced, and the lack of alpha or paired-chain data limited which features could be detected. When HLA alleles, especially DR and DQ, strongly co-occurred, TCR associations were difficult to assign to individual alleles. A later analysis associated 15,000 to 20,000 TCR beta sequences with specific HLA alleles at a false discovery rate of 0.05. A further reported finding was that TCR beta sequences accurately predicted the HLA-A and HLA-B alleles for most subjects in the first cohort. Roughly 17 rarely observed V segments, including chromosome 9 orphons, were excluded from the earlier analysis of approximately 500 of the donors because counts were too low. A group of highly shared sequence variants was considered likely to be a technical artifact of the sequencing pipeline. Most TCR sequences were observed very rarely across donors, whereas some public TCRs were present in many individuals. Cytomegalovirus status was reported to be diagnosed by the classifier with high specificity and sensitivity in both the original and validation cohorts. In vitro tests confirmed that three of the cytomegalovirus-associated TCR beta chains recognize cytomegalovirus antigens. Presence/absence analyses assumed roughly uniform sequencing depth across donors, an assumption that may not hold. In a later analysis, most CMV-associated TCR beta chains were found to appear HLA-restricted, with HLA associations seemingly driven largely by CMV exposure. In an earlier analysis of fewer than 700 of the donors, most TCR beta V segments appeared in productive rearrangements about 87% or about 30% of the time, broadly matching IMGT annotations. A later analysis found that HLA-associated TCR beta chains were more clonally expanded and had lower generation probabilities than equally common non-associated chains. HLA typing was unavailable for some donors at each locus, so association tests used only the typed subset. The only immune exposure information available for the cohort was CMV serostatus.

The specimen was PBMCs. The TCR comes from a boy aged 2 to 9 in good health and CMV-seronegative. The chain joins TRBV28 to TRBJ2-5, with 7 bases in between that match TRBD2. The CDR3 reads as follows: CASSRSGMGETQYF. The DNA sequence follows: TGTGCCAGCAGCCGGAGCGGGATGGGAGAGACCCAGTACTTC.